The rows below give T cell receptor beta chains drawn from one sample of a study of shared T cell receptors in the human thymus. Only in-frame clones appear in the TCRdb table, and some are missing; sequencing was by immunoSEQ multiplex PCR. The data show 500,000 to 550,000 clones, 70% to 80% seen once. This sample also appeared in a second study, on human thymus T cells.

The material sequenced was thymocytes. These TCRs come from a boy younger than two with a congenital heart defect. CDR3s include the opening cysteine and the closing phenylalanine or tryptophan. Fields, in order: D gene, J gene, clone size, V gene, CDR3 protein, CDR3 DNA. A D gene is named only where the DNA matches it firmly. Size is omitted from some rows. Given values are once, few, many or a class for expanded clones.

- TRBJ2-2 - TRBV9 CASSSGGNTGELFF TGTGCCAGCAGCTCCGGGGGGAACACCGGGGAGCTGTTTTTT
TRBD2 TRBJ2-7 - TRBV28 CASSMTPGLAGNEQYF TGTGCCAGCAGTATGACCCCGGGACTAGCGGGAAACGAGCAGTACTTC
TRBD2 TRBJ2-7 - TRBV4-3 CASSQDRGGDYEQYF TGCGCCAGCAGCCAAGATCGGGGGGGGGACTACGAGCAGTACTTC
- TRBJ2-3 - TRBV11-3 CASASGQNFSHTQYF TGTGCCAGCGCCTCCGGACAGAATTTCTCCCATACGCAGTATTTT
TRBD2 TRBJ2-7 - TRBV14 CASSQVPRTSGRVCPYEQYF TGTGCCAGCAGCCAAGTTCCCCGGACTAGCGGGAGGGTTTGCCCCTACGAGCAGTACTTC
TRBD1 TRBJ2-7 - TRBV7-9 CASSRTGTGIPYEQYF TGTGCCAGCAGCCGCACCGGGACAGGGATTCCCTACGAGCAGTACTTC
- TRBJ1-2 - TRBV10-3 CAISDLARDNGDYGYTF TGTGCCATCAGTGATCTCGCACGGGACAATGGAGACTATGGCTACACCTTC
TRBD1 TRBJ2-5 once TRBV11-3 CASSSDRGRGETQYF TGTGCCAGCAGCTCGGACAGGGGGCGCGGGGAGACCCAGTACTTC
- TRBJ2-3 - TRBV6-5 CASSYGRDTQYF TGTGCCAGCAGTTACGGGAGAGATACGCAGTATTTT
- TRBJ1-4 - TRBV29-1 CSVGGEETATNEKLFF TGCAGCGTTGGGGGGGAGGAGACTGCAACTAATGAAAAACTGTTTTTT
TRBD1 TRBJ1-2 few TRBV19 CASSIPRPDRGYGYTF TGTGCCAGTAGTATCCCTCGCCCGGACAGGGGCTATGGCTACACCTTC
- TRBJ2-1 - TRBV5-6 CASSLHNEQFF TGTGCCAGCAGCCTTCACAATGAGCAGTTCTTC
TRBD1 TRBJ2-5 - TRBV9 CASSVNGQGVETQYF TGTGCCAGCAGCGTGAATGGACAGGGGGTCGAGACCCAGTACTTC
- TRBJ1-5 - TRBV19 CASSITTTGWPQHF TGTGCCAGTAGTATAACCACAACAGGGTGGCCCCAGCATTTT
- TRBJ1-5 - TRBV15 CATSRDFSGRTNQPQHF TGTGCCACCAGCAGAGATTTTTCAGGGAGGACTAATCAGCCCCAGCATTTT
- TRBJ2-1 - TRBV6-4 CASRDFSHNEQFF TGTGCCAGCCGGGACTTTTCTCACAATGAGCAGTTCTTC
TRBD1 TRBJ1-1 once TRBV27 CASSSGQGESNTEAFF TGTGCCAGCAGTTCCGGACAGGGAGAATCAAACACTGAAGCTTTCTTT
TRBD1 TRBJ1-3 - TRBV25-1 CASSEGGIQGPSGNTIYF TGTGCCAGCAGTGAAGGGGGGATACAGGGGCCTTCTGGAAACACCATATATTTT
TRBD2 TRBJ2-1 - TRBV27 CASSSPSSGPPYNEQFF TGTGCCAGCAGTTCCCCCAGTAGCGGGCCCCCCTACAATGAGCAGTTCTTC
- TRBJ1-2 - TRBV5-1 CASSLYSSYGYTF TGCGCCAGCAGTTTGTACAGTTCCTATGGCTACACCTTC
TRBD2 TRBJ2-1 - TRBV27 CASSQGTSGTPEQFF TGTGCCAGCAGTCAAGGGACTAGCGGGACCCCAGAGCAGTTCTTC
TRBD2 TRBJ2-7 - TRBV2 CASRLLRTSGAYEQYF TGTGCCAGCCGATTATTAAGGACTAGCGGAGCCTACGAGCAGTACTTC
TRBD2 TRBJ2-3 - TRBV5-4 CASSWAGGTDTQYF TGTGCCAGCAGCTGGGCGGGGGGCACAGATACGCAGTATTTT
- TRBJ1-2 - TRBV6-1 CASSESWGRIYGYTF TGTGCCAGCAGTGAATCTTGGGGGCGCATCTATGGCTACACCTTC
- TRBJ2-7 - TRBV15 CATSRDTGSPYEQYF TGTGCCACCAGCAGAGACACAGGTAGCCCCTACGAGCAGTACTTC
- TRBJ1-3 - TRBV7-8 CASSLRQANSGNTIYF TGTGCCAGCAGCTTGAGACAGGCCAACTCTGGAAACACCATATATTTT
- TRBJ1-2 - TRBV6-1 CASSDVPGTYGYTF TGTGCCAGCAGTGATGTCCCAGGAACCTATGGCTACACCTTC
TRBD2 TRBJ2-7 - TRBV19 CASSAGTSGPSYEQYF TGTGCCAGTAGTGCCGGGACTAGCGGGCCCTCCTACGAGCAGTACTTC
- TRBJ2-7 - TRBV7-6 CASSLGLRYEQYF TGTGCCAGCAGCTTGGGTTTGCGGTACGAGCAGTACTTC
TRBD2 TRBJ2-1 - TRBV5-1 CASSLSSGSSYNEQFF TGCGCCAGCAGCTTGTCTAGCGGGAGTTCCTACAATGAGCAGTTCTTC
TRBD1 TRBJ2-7 few TRBV4-3 CASSQPAFDRGHSYEQYF TGCGCCAGCAGCCAACCCGCCTTCGACAGGGGGCACTCCTACGAGCAGTACTTC
TRBD1 TRBJ2-7 - TRBV2 CASSRDRENEQYF TGTGCCAGCAGTCGAGACAGGGAAAACGAGCAGTACTTC
TRBD1 TRBJ1-2 - TRBV19 CASRRTGGHRAYTF TGTGCCAGTAGGAGGACAGGGGGCCATAGGGCCTACACCTTC
TRBD2 TRBJ2-7 - TRBV27 CASQTSGKGNYEQYF TGTGCCAGCCAGACTAGCGGGAAAGGGAACTACGAGCAGTACTTC
- TRBJ2-1 - TRBV20-1 CSASLTGGLFF TGCAGTGCCTCGCTGACAGGAGGCCTGTTCTTC
TRBD2 TRBJ2-7 once TRBV11-2 CASSPTGTSGRGYEQYF TGTGCCAGCAGTCCGACCGGGACTAGCGGGAGAGGGTACGAGCAGTACTTC
- TRBJ1-5 - TRBV19 CASSTQNSNQPQHF TGTGCCAGTAGTACTCAGAATAGCAATCAGCCCCAGCATTTT
TRBD2 TRBJ2-1 once TRBV28 CASSSRASGSPDNEQFF TGTGCCAGCAGTTCCCGGGCTAGCGGGAGTCCTGACAATGAGCAGTTCTTC
- TRBJ1-3 - TRBV9 CASSGTGGNTIYF TGTGCCAGCAGCGGTACGGGGGGAAACACCATATATTTT
TRBD2 TRBJ2-7 - TRBV4-2 CASSQGPGGAGGPYEQYF TGTGCCAGCAGCCAAGGGCCAGGGGGGGCGGGAGGGCCCTACGAGCAGTACTTC
TRBD1 TRBJ2-7 - TRBV18 CASSPGQGVNEQYF TGTGCCAGCTCACCGGGACAGGGAGTCAACGAGCAGTACTTC
- TRBJ1-1 once TRBV29-1 CSVETRGVTGWWTEAFF TGCAGCGTCGAGACGCGGGGGGTTACAGGGTGGTGGACTGAAGCTTTCTTT
TRBD2 TRBJ2-1 - TRBV7-6 CASSPVLAGGRNNEQFF TGTGCCAGCAGCCCCGTACTGGCGGGAGGGCGGAACAATGAGCAGTTCTTC
- TRBJ2-3 once TRBV6-4 CASSDWQGSTDTQYF TGTGCCAGCAGTGATTGGCAGGGGAGCACAGATACGCAGTATTTT
TRBD1 TRBJ2-1 - TRBV5-6 CASSPSPGTGGNEQFF TGTGCCAGCAGCCCGAGTCCCGGGACAGGGGGCAATGAGCAGTTCTTC
- TRBJ2-7 - TRBV7-2 CASSPSALYEQYF TGTGCCAGCAGCCCTAGCGCCCTCTACGAGCAGTACTTC
TRBD2 TRBJ2-7 - TRBV7-9 CASSPRRETYEQYF TGTGCCAGCAGCCCCCGGCGGGAGACCTACGAGCAGTACTTC
TRBD1 TRBJ2-7 - TRBV5-1 CASSPGQVSSYEQYF TGCGCCAGCAGTCCCGGACAGGTTAGCTCCTACGAGCAGTACTTC
- TRBJ2-7 - TRBV28 CASSLEGGTSYEQYF TGTGCCAGCAGTTTAGAGGGAGGGACATCCTACGAGCAGTACTTC
- TRBJ1-2 - TRBV5-8 CASSLVRTGNYGYTF TGTGCCAGCAGCTTGGTACGTACAGGGAACTATGGCTACACCTTC
TRBD2 TRBJ2-5 few TRBV5-1 CASSLGLAGAADQETQYF TGCGCCAGCAGCTTGGGGCTAGCGGGAGCGGCGGACCAAGAGACCCAGTACTTC
TRBD2 TRBJ2-7 - TRBV10-3 CATALWTSGYEQYF TGTGCCACCGCTCTGTGGACTAGCGGTTACGAGCAGTACTTC
- TRBJ2-7 few TRBV30 CAWSMEELFYEQYF TGTGCCTGGAGTATGGAGGAGTTATTCTACGAGCAGTACTTC
TRBD1 TRBJ1-1 few TRBV29-1 CSATLTGVDTEAFF TGCAGCGCTACGTTGACAGGGGTAGACACTGAAGCTTTCTTT
- TRBJ2-5 - TRBV9 CASSAGDGETQYF TGTGCCAGCAGCGCGGGGGATGGGGAGACCCAGTACTTC
- TRBJ2-1 - TRBV5-1 CASSYSRGGRPSDEQFF TGCGCCAGCAGCTATTCCAGAGGTGGGAGGCCGTCGGATGAGCAGTTCTTC
- TRBJ1-2 - TRBV7-9 CASSLGGTNYGYTF TGTGCCAGCAGCTTAGGGGGCACTAACTATGGCTACACCTTC